This T cell receptor (beta chain) was documented in a study of blood T cell repertoires in COVID-19. Study overall: From the United States, Italy and Spain came samples of acute and convalescent COVID-19. Sample material is recorded as cDNA or gDNA derived from T cells, B-cell-depleted T cells, or PBMCs.

Trimming took off 6 bases at V and 2 bases at J, with 14 bases between the two ends. The CDR3 totals 15 residues. Germline V gene data show CDR1 as SNHLY and CDR2 as FYNNEI. In the original workflow: Amplifying reference gene primers gave estimates of nucleated cell counts. TCRdb's copy holds only in-frame clones and misses some; the assay was immunoSEQ multiplex PCR. The DNA gave D and trimming, while V, J and clone size come from that table. This sample has some 150,000 clones, with roughly 80% found just once. Source material: peripheral blood. The TCR originated in a woman in her thirties or forties with active or convalescent COVID-19. The chain combines TRBV2 with TRBJ1-5; no reliable D call. In DNA, the CDR3 is TGTGCCAGCAGCTCCCAGGTTGGTGGCAATCAGCCCCAGCATTTT. Protein sequence: CASSSQVGGNQPQHF.